This is a list of T cell receptor beta chains from one sample in a study of blood T cell repertoires in COVID-19. The method was immunoSEQ multiplex PCR; TCRdb's version includes in-frame clones alone and lacks a portion of them. The data contain nearly 100,000 clones, approximately 86% of them singletons. Source material: peripheral blood. The receptors originated from a man aged 80 or over with acute or convalescent COVID-19. Each CDR3 is given with its conserved first and last residue. A D gene is named only where the DNA matches it firmly. Clone size is stated in some rows and not others, as once, few, many or a class when expanded.

d_call	clone_size	v_call	j_call	cdr3_nt	cdr3_aa
NA	NA	TRBV2	TRBJ1-3	TGTGCCAGCAGTGAGATGACAGGAGGAAACACCATATATTTT	CASSEMTGGNTIYF
NA	NA	TRBV28	TRBJ1-1	TGTGCCAGCAGTTTAAGAGGGTTTATTCGCACTGAAGCTTTCTTT	CASSLRGFIRTEAFF
TRBD2	NA	TRBV7-9	TRBJ2-1	TGTGCCAGCAGCTTACTAGAGACGGGACTAGCCGGCAATGAGCAGTTCTTC	CASSLLETGLAGNEQFF
NA	NA	TRBV28	TRBJ1-4	TGTGCCAGCAGATACTCAATCCAGGGAGGCGCCGAAAAACTGTTTTTT	CASRYSIQGGAEKLFF
TRBD1	NA	TRBV4-2	TRBJ2-7	TGTGCCAGCAGCCAAGAGGGCACAGGGGGCGTCTACGAGCAGTACTTC	CASSQEGTGGVYEQYF
NA	once	TRBV6-2/TRBV6-3	TRBJ1-2	TGTGCCAGCAGTAGGGGAACTCTAAACTATGGCTACACCTTC	CASSRGTLNYGYTF
NA	NA	TRBV27	TRBJ2-2	TGTGCCAGCACCCGGGGGAACACCGGGGAGCTGTTTTTT	CASTRGNTGELFF
TRBD1	NA	TRBV18	TRBJ1-1	TGTGCCAGCTCACCGGGGACAGAGAACACTGAAGCTTTCTTT	CASSPGTENTEAFF
NA	NA	TRBV15	TRBJ2-5	TGTGCCACCAGCAGTCCGGATGCGGGGACCCAGTACTTC	CATSSPDAGTQYF
NA	NA	TRBV2	TRBJ2-3	TGTGCCAGCGAATGGGGCAGGACCACAGATACGCAGTATTTT	CASEWGRTTDTQYF
TRBD2	NA	TRBV29-1	TRBJ2-3	TGCAGCGTCTCCGAGGCGGGAGGGGCAGATACGCAGTATTTT	CSVSEAGGADTQYF
NA	NA	TRBV28	TRBJ2-1	TGTGCCAGCAGTTCCCACAGGGTTTCGGGTGAGCAGTTCTTC	CASSSHRVSGEQFF
NA	few	TRBV18	TRBJ2-1	TGTGCCAGCTCACCGGGCCGCAGGGGTCGAGGTTACAATGAGCAGTTCTTC	CASSPGRRGRGYNEQFF
NA	few	TRBV5-6	TRBJ1-1	TGTGCCAGCAGCTTGGGGCTGAGGATCGGCACTGAAGCTTTCTTT	CASSLGLRIGTEAFF
TRBD2	NA	TRBV6-5	TRBJ2-7	TGTGCCAGCAGGGTCCGGGACTATTCCTACGAGCAGTACTTC	CASRVRDYSYEQYF
NA	NA	TRBV29-1	TRBJ2-1	TGCAGCGTGGTCGGGGAGTACGGGAATGAGCAGTTCTTC	CSVVGEYGNEQFF
TRBD1	NA	TRBV28	TRBJ1-5	TGTGCCAGCAGTTTAGACAGGGGATACAATCAGCCCCAGCATTTT	CASSLDRGYNQPQHF
NA	NA	TRBV5-5	TRBJ1-1	TGTGCCAGCAGCGCCTCCCAATGGGCGGAGGGGAACACTGAAGCTTTCTTT	CASSASQWAEGNTEAFF
TRBD1	NA	TRBV6-2/TRBV6-3	TRBJ2-7	TGTGCCAGCAGTCTTACGCCCGGGACAGCGCAGGGGGTGCAGTACTTC	CASSLTPGTAQGVQYF
NA	NA	TRBV18	TRBJ2-5	TGTGCCAGCTCACCACCGGGGGACAACCAAGAGACCCAGTACTTC	CASSPPGDNQETQYF
TRBD1	NA	TRBV29-1	TRBJ1-2	TGCAGCGTTGAAGACTCGTGGACCCGGACAGGGGGTGCTAACTATGGCTACACCTTC	CSVEDSWTRTGGANYGYTF
TRBD1	NA	TRBV6-1	TRBJ2-7	TGTGCCAGCAGTGAAGCGGTGGGACAGGGTGCCGACGAGCAGTACTTC	CASSEAVGQGADEQYF
NA	NA	TRBV7-2	TRBJ2-1	TGTGCCAGCAGCTTATACGGGGCCTACAATGAGCAGTTCTTC	CASSLYGAYNEQFF
TRBD2	NA	TRBV5-1	TRBJ2-3	TGCGCCAGCAGCCCGAATGGGAGGGCCGAAGATACGCAGTATTTT	CASSPNGRAEDTQYF
NA	NA	TRBV6-1	TRBJ2-7	TGTGCCAGCAGTGACGGACATTTCGAGCAGTACTTC	CASSDGHFEQYF
NA	NA	TRBV29-1	TRBJ1-1	TGCAGCGTTGCCCAGTCTACTGAAGCTTTCTTT	CSVAQSTEAFF
NA	NA	TRBV5-4	TRBJ1-1	TGTGCCAGCAGCTCTTCCGGGAAGAACACTGAAGCTTTCTTT	CASSSSGKNTEAFF
TRBD1	NA	TRBV6-5	TRBJ1-1	TGTGCCAGCAGTTTAGGGACAGTCATGAACACTGAAGCTTTCTTT	CASSLGTVMNTEAFF
TRBD1	NA	TRBV7-3	TRBJ1-1	TGTGCCAGCAGCTCCACAGGGGTCACTGAAGCTTTCTTT	CASSSTGVTEAFF
NA	NA	TRBV30	TRBJ1-4	TGTGCCTGGATATCCCCGGCGGCAACTAATGAAAAACTGTTTTTT	CAWISPAATNEKLFF
NA	NA	TRBV25-1	TRBJ1-1	TGTGCCAGCAGGGGTCGGGGGAGAGTCACTGAAGCTTTCTTT	CASRGRGRVTEAFF
TRBD1	NA	TRBV5-4	TRBJ2-7	TGTGCCAGCAGCCCCGGTGACAGGGGGCGGCTCGAGCAGTACTTC	CASSPGDRGRLEQYF
NA	NA	TRBV7-9	TRBJ2-2	TGTGCCAGCAGCTTAGGGAGCGGAACGAACACCGGGGAGCTGTTTTTT	CASSLGSGTNTGELFF
NA	NA	TRBV28	TRBJ2-1	TGTGCCAGCAGTTCCTACACACACAAAGCGGAGCGCTCCTACAATGAGCAGTTCTTC	CASSSYTHKAERSYNEQFF
NA	NA	TRBV5-4	TRBJ2-3	TGTGCCAGCTCCCCGGGAGCAGATACGCAGTATTTT	CASSPGADTQYF
TRBD2	NA	TRBV18	TRBJ2-3	TGTGCCAGCTCACAGCTAGCGGGAGAAGAAGATACGCAGTATTTT	CASSQLAGEEDTQYF
NA	NA	TRBV9	TRBJ1-1	TGTGCCAGCAGCGTCGATAGCGTGAACACTGAAGCTTTCTTT	CASSVDSVNTEAFF
NA	few	TRBV28	TRBJ2-1	TGTGCCAGCAGTCTATTAGCTCTTCTAAATGAGCAGTTCTTC	CASSLLALLNEQFF
NA	NA	TRBV6-5	TRBJ1-2	TGTGCCAGCAGCCGCGTGGGGGAGGACTATGGCTACACCTTC	CASSRVGEDYGYTF
NA	once	TRBV19	TRBJ2-1	TGTGCCAGTAGTATGGCCTCCTACAATGAGCAGTTCTTC	CASSMASYNEQFF
TRBD2	NA	TRBV5-6	TRBJ2-1	TGTGCCAGCAGCTTTGCCGGGAGGGCCGTCCGTGAGCAGTTCTTC	CASSFAGRAVREQFF
NA	NA	TRBV3-1/TRBV3-2	TRBJ2-7	TGTGCCAGCAGCCAAGCGAACGGTGAGCAGTACTTC	CASSQANGEQYF
NA	NA	TRBV7-9	TRBJ2-5	TGTGCCAGCAGCTTAGCGCGTACTCAAGAGACCCAGTACTTC	CASSLARTQETQYF
NA	NA	TRBV20-1	TRBJ1-5	TGCAGTGCTAGTACAGATAGCAATCAGCCCCAGCATTTT	CSASTDSNQPQHF
NA	NA	TRBV6-2/TRBV6-3	TRBJ2-2	TGTGCCAGCAGTTACGCGCCCGGGGAGCTGTTTTTT	CASSYAPGELFF
NA	NA	TRBV7-8	TRBJ2-7	TGTGCCAGCAGCTTAGGTGCCCAAGCGGGCTACGAGCAGTACTTC	CASSLGAQAGYEQYF